The TCR beta chain described here comes from a study of control samples from healthy donors and cancer patients (dated by TCRdb to the early 2020s). Libraries came from the immunoSEQ multiplex PCR assay. Entries here come from immuneACCESS through TCRdb and include only in-frame sequences with V and J called. Some clones fail to appear in such tables; in the studies checked, an unresolved V gene covers under half of the shortfall, and the cause of the remainder is unknown. The sample table contains around 170,000 clones; only one count was recorded for approximately 86% of them. Clones ranked in the top ten supply about 5.3% of the sample. Per the germline V gene (reference sequence), SGHKS is the CDR1 and YYEKEE is the CDR2. Unmatched junction bases come to 11, with V trimmed by 6 bases and J by 2 bases. The CDR3 holds 15 amino acids from the cysteine to the phenylalanine. This entry keeps only the CDR3 DNA: 45 bases, framed from base 1.

This clone has just one count. Its antigen has not been determined. Per-nucleotide qualities are absent, and no much larger clonotype sits a single base away. Sequences were obtained from blood. Here the chain combines TRBV5-5 and TRBJ2-7; 7 of the junction bases match TRBD1. The source is a woman in her thirties in good health. The CDR3 corresponds to CASTIGTAEPYEQYF. In nucleotides, the sequence is TGTGCCAGCACCATCGGGACAGCCGAACCCTACGAGCAGTACTTC. With the rest looked up from the reference TRBV5-5 and TRBJ2-7 genes rather than sequenced, the full variable domain is DAGVTQSPTHLIKTRGQQVTLRCSPISGHKSVSWYQQVLGQGPQFIFQYYEKEERGRGNFPDRFSARQFPNYSSELNVNALLLGDSALYLCASTIGTAEPYEQYFGPGTRLTVT.